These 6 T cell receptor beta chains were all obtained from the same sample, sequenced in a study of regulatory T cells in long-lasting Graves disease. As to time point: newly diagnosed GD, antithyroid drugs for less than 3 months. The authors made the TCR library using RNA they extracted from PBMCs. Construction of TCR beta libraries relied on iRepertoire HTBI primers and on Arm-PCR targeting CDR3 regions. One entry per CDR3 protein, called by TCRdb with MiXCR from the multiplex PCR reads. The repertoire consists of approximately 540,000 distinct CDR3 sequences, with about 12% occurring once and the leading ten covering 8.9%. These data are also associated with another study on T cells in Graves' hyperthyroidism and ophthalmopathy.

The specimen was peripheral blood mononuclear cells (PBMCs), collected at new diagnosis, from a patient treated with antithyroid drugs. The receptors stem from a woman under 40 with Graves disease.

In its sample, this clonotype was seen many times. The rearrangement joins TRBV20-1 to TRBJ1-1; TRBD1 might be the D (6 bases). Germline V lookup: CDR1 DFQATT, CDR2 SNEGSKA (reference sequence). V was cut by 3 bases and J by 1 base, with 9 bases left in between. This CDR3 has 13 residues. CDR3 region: CSASRGWNTEAFF. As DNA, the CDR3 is TGCAGTGCTAGCAGGGGATGGAACACTGAAGCTTTCTTT.

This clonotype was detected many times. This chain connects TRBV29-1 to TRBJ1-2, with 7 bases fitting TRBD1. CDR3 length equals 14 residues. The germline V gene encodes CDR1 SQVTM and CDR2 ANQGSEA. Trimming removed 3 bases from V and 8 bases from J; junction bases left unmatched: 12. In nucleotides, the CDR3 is TGCAGCGTTGAGCCTCAGGGGGGGCGCGGAGGCTACACCTTC. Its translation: CSVEPQGGRGGYTF.

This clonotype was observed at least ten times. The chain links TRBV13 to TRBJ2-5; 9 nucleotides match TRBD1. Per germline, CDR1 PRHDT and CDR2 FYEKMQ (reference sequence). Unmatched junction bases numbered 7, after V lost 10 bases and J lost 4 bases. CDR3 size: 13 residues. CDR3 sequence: CATKQGAGETQYF. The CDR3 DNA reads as TGTGCCACGAAACAGGGGGCGGGAGAGACCCAGTACTTC.

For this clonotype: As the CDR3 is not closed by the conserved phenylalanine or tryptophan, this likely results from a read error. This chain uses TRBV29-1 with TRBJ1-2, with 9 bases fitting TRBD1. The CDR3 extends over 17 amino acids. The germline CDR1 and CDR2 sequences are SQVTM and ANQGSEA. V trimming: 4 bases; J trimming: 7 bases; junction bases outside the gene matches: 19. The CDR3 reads CSVANRDRDAGLSGYTL. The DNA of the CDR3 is TGCAGCGTTGCCAACCGGGACAGGGATGCCGGTCTGAGTGGCTACACCCTC.

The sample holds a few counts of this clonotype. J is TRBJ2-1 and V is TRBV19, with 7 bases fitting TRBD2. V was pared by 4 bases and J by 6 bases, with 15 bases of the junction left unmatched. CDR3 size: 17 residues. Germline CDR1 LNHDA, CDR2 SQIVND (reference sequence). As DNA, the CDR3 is TGTGCCAGTAGTACAGGCCGCGGGAGCAAGGGGTCCAATGAGCAGTTCTTC. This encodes CASSTGRGSKGSNEQFF.

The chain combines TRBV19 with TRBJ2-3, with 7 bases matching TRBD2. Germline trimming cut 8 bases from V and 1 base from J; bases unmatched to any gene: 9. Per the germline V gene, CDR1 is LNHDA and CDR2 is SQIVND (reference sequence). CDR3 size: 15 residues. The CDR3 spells CASGGRATGTDTQYF. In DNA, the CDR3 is TGTGCCAGTGGAGGGAGGGCCACGGGCACAGATACGCAGTATTTT.